The 5 T cell receptor beta chains in this list originate from one sample, sequenced in a study of T cells after yellow fever vaccination. TCRdb reprocessed the 5' RACE reads with MiXCR, giving one entry per CDR3 protein. Among fewer than 450,000 distinct CDR3 sequences listed, about 9.9% were seen once. The sequencing here drew on PBMCs, taken on the day of the first yellow fever vaccination. Receptors were obtained from a man between 18 and 35 years old who received the YFV17D yellow fever vaccine.

This clonotype was detected only a few times. CDR3 DNA sequence: TGTGCCAGCTGTCCCGGGACCCAAGAGACCCAGTACTTC. This sequence encodes CASCPGTQETQYF. This chain uses TRBV2 with TRBJ2-5; D possibly uses TRBD1 or TRBD2 (5 bases each). Germline CDR1 and CDR2: SNHLY and FYNNEI. CDR3 length: 13 residues. Trimming pared 8 bases from V and 1 base from J, leaving 11 bases between.

The chain joins TRBV20-1 to TRBJ2-2; D is undetermined. Germline CDR1 DFQATT, CDR2 SNEGSKA (reference sequence). CDR3 size: 16 residues. The V end lost 0 bases, the J end lost 0 bases, and 11 bases lay between the germline ends. DNA for the CDR3: TGCAGTGCTAGAGATTCGGTCAGCGCGAACACCGGGGAGCTGTTTTTT. Translation gives CSARDSVSANTGELFF.

The table lists this clonotype with many counts. The V and J genes are TRBV7-6 and TRBJ2-3; 8 bases are shared with TRBD2. V dropped 6 bases and J dropped 5; count of bases not matched to a gene: 10. Germline lookup yields CDR1 SGHVS and CDR2 FNYEAQ. The CDR3 totals 15 residues. The CDR3, as DNA: TGTGCCAGCAGTTCCCGGGGGGGGCACGGAGATACGCAGTATTTT. Translation: CASSSRGGHGDTQYF.

This chain links TRBV6-5 with TRBJ1-6; D not resolved. Germline lookup yields CDR1 MNHEY and CDR2 SVGAGI. There are 16 residues in the CDR3. V was pared by 0 bases and J by 10 bases, with 16 bases between. The CDR3 reads CASSYSTVWGGSPLHF. In nucleotides, the CDR3 is TGTGCCAGCAGTTACTCGACCGTGTGGGGTGGCTCACCCCTCCACTTT.

This clonotype was detected only a few times. The chain uses TRBV6-5 and TRBJ2-6; D remains ambiguous. The length of the CDR3 is 14 residues. Germline values: CDR1 MNHEY, CDR2 SVGAGI. V lost 8 bases, J lost 0 bases, and 8 bases lay in between. CDR3 DNA sequence: TGTGCCAGCGTTTCTCCCTCTGGGGCCAACGTCCTGACTTTC. Protein: CASVSPSGANVLTF.